Listed below are T cell receptor beta chains from one sample, sequenced in a study of regulatory T cells in long-lasting Graves disease. One entry per CDR3 protein results from TCRdb running MiXCR on the multiplex PCR reads. The sample lists about half a million distinct CDR3 sequences; 9.5% to 15% were seen once. These data were likewise used in another study, on T cells in Graves' hyperthyroidism and ophthalmopathy.

The sequences come from peripheral blood mononuclear cells (PBMCs), collected at new diagnosis, from a patient treated with antithyroid drugs. These receptors were taken from a young woman with Graves disease. Each CDR3 is given without its conserved first and last residue. The D gene is left open where the match is weak.

J gene | D gene | V gene | CDR3 protein
TRBJ1-1 | TRBD1 | TRBV30 | AWKGQGWMEAF
TRBJ2-2 | TRBD2 | TRBV30 | AWRLSGGLSTGELF
TRBJ2-5 | . | TRBV7-2 | ASSLGGLSTETQY
TRBJ2-5 | . | TRBV5-1 | ASRLYQETQY
TRBJ2-3 | . | TRBV7-9 | ASSLSSDTQY
TRBJ2-7 | TRBD2 | TRBV5-1 | ASSLDGRAAEQY
TRBJ2-6 | TRBD1 | TRBV2 | ASSDYRGLGANVLT
TRBJ2-1 | . | TRBV20-1 | SVSTEEQF
TRBJ1-5 | . | TRBV6-1 | ASRREGGQPQH
TRBJ2-1 | TRBD2 | TRBV20-1 | SAGTSGIVNEQF
TRBJ1-6 | TRBD1 | TRBV20-1 | SARPSGTGVSPLH
TRBJ2-7 | . | TRBV12-3/TRBV12-4 | ASTLHHLGPSYEQY
TRBJ2-5 | . | TRBV28 | ASTRDQETQY
TRBJ2-1 | . | TRBV11-2 | ASSQDRREQF
TRBJ2-1 | TRBD2 | TRBV19 | ASSISRAGERYNEQF
TRBJ2-1 | TRBD2 | TRBV20-1 | SARGELADFSYNEQF
TRBJ2-1 | . | TRBV20-1 | SAARRSSYNEQF
TRBJ1-1 | TRBD1 | TRBV18 | ASSPRQGGNTEAF
TRBJ1-2 | . | TRBV3-1 | ASSPEQRDLSGYT
TRBJ1-1 | TRBD1 | TRBV13 | ASSLRQGWNTEAF
TRBJ1-2 | TRBD1 | TRBV28 | ASSSAGQGNYGYT
TRBJ2-7 | . | TRBV29-1 | SVLWAGRYEQY
TRBJ2-7 | . | TRBV25-1 | ASSDRALYEQY
TRBJ1-2 | . | TRBV7-2 | ASSLGAAVFPYGYT
TRBJ2-7 | . | TRBV28 | ASRYITEQY
TRBJ2-5 | . | TRBV6-2/TRBV6-3 | ASSYSSWSPETQY
TRBJ2-1 | TRBD2 | TRBV15 | ATSSTRTSGRRDEQF
TRBJ2-2 | . | TRBV4-1 | ASSQVFRTGELF
TRBJ1-4 | . | TRBV27 | ASSASSFGMPNEKLF